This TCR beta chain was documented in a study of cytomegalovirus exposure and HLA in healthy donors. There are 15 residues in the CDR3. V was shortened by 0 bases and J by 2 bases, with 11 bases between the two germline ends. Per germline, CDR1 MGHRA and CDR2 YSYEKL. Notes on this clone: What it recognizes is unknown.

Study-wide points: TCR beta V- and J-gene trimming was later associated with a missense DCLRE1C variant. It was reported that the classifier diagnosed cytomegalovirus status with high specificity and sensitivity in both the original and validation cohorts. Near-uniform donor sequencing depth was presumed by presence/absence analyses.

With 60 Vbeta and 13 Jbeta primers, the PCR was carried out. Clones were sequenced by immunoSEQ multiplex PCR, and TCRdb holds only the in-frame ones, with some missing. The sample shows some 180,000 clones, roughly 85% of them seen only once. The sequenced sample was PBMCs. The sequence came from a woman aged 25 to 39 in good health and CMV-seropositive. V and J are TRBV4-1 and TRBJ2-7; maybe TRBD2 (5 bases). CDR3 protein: CASSQDLAQPYEQYF. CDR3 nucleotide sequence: TGCGCCAGCAGCCAAGATCTAGCTCAGCCCTACGAGCAGTACTTC.